Below, 18 T cell receptor beta chains from the same sample are listed, as sequenced in a study of blood T cell repertoires in COVID-19. TCRdb's table, derived via immunoSEQ multiplex PCR, lists solely in-frame clones and lacks some. The repertoire includes some 200,000 clones, around 90% of them detected once, and approximately 2.2% sits in the top ten. Sequenced: PBMCs or T cells enriched from blood (not recorded which). These receptors were collected from a woman aged 30 to 39 who had recovered from COVID-19.

The chain has TRBV5-4 and TRBJ2-7; D is unclear. Between the trimmed V and J ends, which lost 0 bases and 3 bases, there was a span of 10 bases. The CDR3 has 14 residues. Germline V lookup: CDR1 SGHNT, CDR2 YYREEE (reference sequence). The DNA for the CDR3 is TGTGCCAGCAGCTTGGGGCCCAGCGACTACGAGCAGTACTTC. Protein: CASSLGPSDYEQYF.

The sample holds a few counts of this clone. V gene TRBV21-1 combines with J gene TRBJ2-7; TRBD1, the D gene given by the table, was not confirmed from the DNA. TRBV21-1 is shown as a pseudogene. This CDR3 is built from 13 residues. The CDR3 sequence is CASSNRGPYEQYF. The CDR3 DNA reads TGTGCCAGCAGCAACAGGGGTCCCTACGAGCAGTACTTC.

The table lists this clone with a count of one. V and J are TRBV11-3 and TRBJ1-6, with D possibly TRBD1 on 6 matching bases. The CDR3 runs 14 residues. The germline gives CDR1 SGHNT, CDR2 YENEEA. Trimming left V 6 bases short and J 7 bases short, with 13 bases between. In nucleotides, the CDR3 is TGTGCCAGCAGGTCTTGGACAGAGAATTCACCCCTCCACTTT. This encodes CASRSWTENSPLHF.

This clone has a single count. V gene TRBV5-1 combines with J gene TRBJ2-7, with 12 nucleotides matching TRBD2. The CDR3 contains 15 residues. V dropped 4 bases and J dropped 4; count of bases not matched to a gene: 6. CDR1 is SGHRS and CDR2 is YFSETQ in the germline V gene. CDR3 coding DNA: TGCGCCAGCAGCCCCGGACTAGCGGGATGGTACGAGCAGTACTTC. Protein product: CASSPGLAGWYEQYF.

The gene calls are TRBV11-3 and TRBJ1-1; D not resolved. From germline, CDR1 is SGHNT and CDR2 YENEEA. The CDR3 sequence is 13 residues long. V was cut by 0 bases and J by 12 bases, with 14 bases left in between. CDR3 loop: CASSLEESMNPFF. The CDR3 bases are TGTGCCAGCAGCTTAGAAGAGTCAATGAATCCTTTCTTT.

The chain couples TRBV28 to TRBJ2-1; 7 positions match TRBD1. CDR1 is MDHEN, CDR2 SYDVKM, per germline. Trimming cost V 6 bases and J 9 bases; bases outside gene matches: 8. The CDR3 totals 13 residues. In DNA form, the CDR3 reads TGTGCCAGCAGAAAACAGGGGCTCGGTGAGCAGTTCTTC. Residues: CASRKQGLGEQFF.

CDR3 coding DNA: TGTGCCACCAGTGAAGGGACAGGGCCAGCTTTCTTT. It is translated as CATSEGTGPAFF. This chain links TRBV24-1 with TRBJ1-1, with 9 bases identical to TRBD1. This CDR3 comprises 12 residues. Trimming took 4 bases from V and 10 from J; bases not matched to a gene: 3. Germline V gene sequence: CDR1 KGHDR, CDR2 SFDVKD.

V usage is TRBV6-5 and J usage is TRBJ1-2; maybe TRBD1 (5 bases). V gave up 5 bases and J gave up 6 bases, with 16 bases separating them. The CDR3 sequence is 14 residues long. Germline V gene data show CDR1 as MNHEY and CDR2 as SVGAGI. The DNA for the CDR3 is TGTGCCAGCAGTACTCCCGGGGGGGATGATGGCTACACCTTC. It translates to CASSTPGGDDGYTF.

The chain recombines TRBV6-2 or TRBV6-3 with TRBJ1-6; TRBD1 agrees at 8 bases. Trimming took 4 bases from V and 13 from J; bases not matched to a gene: 6. CDR1 is MNHEY, CDR2 SVGEGT, per germline. The CDR3 runs to 13 residues. The CDR3 loop is CASSSRTGSPLHF. The DNA for the CDR3 is TGTGCCAGCAGTTCCCGGACAGGGTCGCCCCTCCACTTT.

This chain uses TRBV19 with TRBJ2-6, with TRBD1 matching over 7 bases. This CDR3 comprises 19 residues. Germline lookup yields CDR1 LNHDA and CDR2 SQIVND (reference sequence). The junction had 9 bases not matched to a gene; V was cut back by 1 base and J by 0 bases. The CDR3 nucleotides read TGTGCCAGTAGTATAGCGCCCGGACAGGTCCGCTCTGGGGCCAACGTCCTGACTTTC. This sequence encodes CASSIAPGQVRSGANVLTF.

V gene TRBV30 combines with J gene TRBJ1-2; tentatively, D is TRBD1 (6 bases). Trimming left V 0 bases short and J 4 bases short, with 15 bases between. Germline V gene data show CDR1 as GTSNPN and CDR2 as SVGIG (reference sequence). There are 15 residues in the CDR3. The CDR3 nucleotides read TGTGCCTGGAGTGTGGTCAGGGGTCGATCCTATGGCTACACCTTC. Amino acid sequence: CAWSVVRGRSYGYTF.

J is TRBJ2-3 and V is TRBV25-1; 8 positions agree with TRBD1. The V and J ends lost 6 bases and 8 bases, in that order; junction bases with no gene match: 13. Germline-derived CDR1 and CDR2 are MGHDK and SYGVNS. The CDR3 extends over 15 amino acids. The CDR3 loop reads CASRTTGATLGTQYF. CDR3 sequence (DNA): TGTGCCAGCAGAACGACAGGGGCAACACTGGGTACGCAGTATTTT.

The gene calls are TRBV7-9 and TRBJ1-1; possible D gene TRBD1, 6 bases. The CDR3 sequence is 15 residues long. Germline CDR1 reads SEHNR; CDR2 reads FQNEAQ (reference sequence). V was shortened by 2 bases and J by 1 base, with 11 bases between the two germline ends. The CDR3 protein is CASSLLGGQNTEAFF. The DNA for the CDR3 is TGTGCCAGCAGCTTATTGGGGGGGCAGAACACTGAAGCTTTCTTT.

The V call is TRBV30, the J call TRBJ1-2, with D perhaps matching TRBD1 (6 bases). V dropped 0 bases and J dropped 1 base, with 12 bases sitting between them. CDR1 is GTSNPN and CDR2 is SVGIG in the germline V gene (reference sequence). There are 15 residues in the CDR3. CDR3 DNA: TGTGCCTGGAGTGTACCCCAGGGGTTTAACTATGGCTACACCTTC. Translated, it gives CAWSVPQGFNYGYTF.

This clone occurred a few times. CDR3 in amino acids: CASSDFRVSGNTIYF. The DNA of the CDR3 is TGTGCCAGCAGTGATTTTAGAGTCTCTGGAAACACCATATATTTT. The V call is TRBV25-1, the J call TRBJ1-3, with D hard to call. The CDR3 has 15 amino acids. Per the germline V gene, CDR1 is MGHDK and CDR2 is SYGVNS. Deletions cut 3 bases from V and 0 bases from J, with 9 bases between.

In its sample, this clone was seen once. The genes are TRBV7-3 and TRBJ2-3, with 8 bases fitting TRBD2. The CDR3 runs to 15 residues. The ends lost 5 bases at V and 1 base at J; junction bases unmatched: 5. The germline V gene has CDR1 SGHTA and CDR2 FQGTGA. As DNA, the CDR3 is TGTGCCAGCAGCCCGGCGGGGGGTGGCACAGATACGCAGTATTTT. Translated: CASSPAGGGTDTQYF.

This clone was detected once. The rearrangement uses TRBV7-9 and TRBJ2-5; TRBD2 might be the D (6 bases). Trimming cost V 1 base and J 5 bases, with 14 bases left between them. Germline V CDR1 and CDR2: SEHNR, FQNEAQ (reference sequence). This CDR3 is 15 amino acids long. Here the CDR3 DNA reads TGTGCCAGCAGCTTAGGGTCCAGGGCGGGGGAGACCCAGTACTTC. This codes for CASSLGSRAGETQYF.

CDR3 region: CASSQKARDYNEQFF. In DNA form, the CDR3 reads TGCGCCAGCAGCCAAAAAGCCCGTGACTACAATGAGCAGTTCTTC. The genes are TRBV4-3 and TRBJ2-1; D is uncertain. Deletions cut 2 bases from V and 3 bases from J, with 11 bases between. The CDR3 is made up of 15 amino acids. The germline gives CDR1 LGHNA, CDR2 YSLEER.